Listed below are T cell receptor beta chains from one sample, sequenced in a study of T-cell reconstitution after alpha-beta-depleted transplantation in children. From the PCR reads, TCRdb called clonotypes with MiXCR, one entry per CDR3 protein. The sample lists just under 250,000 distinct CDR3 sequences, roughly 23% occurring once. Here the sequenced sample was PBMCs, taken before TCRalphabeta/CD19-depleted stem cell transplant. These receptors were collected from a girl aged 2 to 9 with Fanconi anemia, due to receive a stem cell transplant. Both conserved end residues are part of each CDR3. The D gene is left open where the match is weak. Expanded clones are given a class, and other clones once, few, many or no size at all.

DNA: TGTGCCAGCTCACCCCGAGGGCAGGAAACAGAGACCCAGTACTTC
CDR3: CASSPRGQETETQYF
V: TRBV18
D: NA
size: NA
J: TRBJ2-5

DNA: TGCGCCAGCAGCGCGGGGATCTACGAGCAGTACTTC
CDR3: CASSAGIYEQYF
V: TRBV4-1
D: NA
size: NA
J: TRBJ2-7

DNA: TGTGCCAGCAGCGAAGGGGGGAGGCCGCGCTACGAGCAGTACTTC
CDR3: CASSEGGRPRYEQYF
V: TRBV12-3/TRBV12-4
D: NA
size: many
J: TRBJ2-7

DNA: TGTGCCAGCAGCTTACCAATACTCAGGGATATTTACAATGAGCAGTTCTTC
CDR3: CASSLPILRDIYNEQFF
V: TRBV7-2
D: NA
size: few
J: TRBJ2-1

DNA: TGCGCCAGCAGCTTGCAGGGGCGAAGACGCACAGATACGCAGTATTTT
CDR3: CASSLQGRRRTDTQYF
V: TRBV5-1
D: NA
size: few
J: TRBJ2-3

DNA: TGTGCCAGCAGCCCGATTCTCAAAGCCTACAATGAGCAGTTCTTC
CDR3: CASSPILKAYNEQFF
V: TRBV5-6
D: NA
size: NA
J: TRBJ2-1

DNA: TGTGCCAGCAGCCAGCCGAAGTTGAACACTGAAGCTTTCTTT
CDR3: CASSQPKLNTEAFF
V: TRBV4-2
D: NA
size: NA
J: TRBJ1-1

DNA: TGTGCCAGCAGCACGGACTCCCGGCCCTACAATGAGCAGTTCTTC
CDR3: CASSTDSRPYNEQFF
V: TRBV3-1
D: NA
size: NA
J: TRBJ2-1

DNA: TGTGCCACCAGTGACCCTGGGACGATTCTGAATGAGCAGTTCTTC
CDR3: CATSDPGTILNEQFF
V: TRBV24-1
D: NA
size: many
J: TRBJ2-1

DNA: TGCAGTGCTACTCTTGCCGGTTTAGGGTTCGAGCAGTACTTC
CDR3: CSATLAGLGFEQYF
V: TRBV20-1
D: NA
size: NA
J: TRBJ2-7

DNA: TGTGCCAGCAGTGTGAGGACTAGCGGGGGTGGCTACGAGCAGTACTTC
CDR3: CASSVRTSGGGYEQYF
V: TRBV2
D: TRBD2
size: NA
J: TRBJ2-7

DNA: TGCAGCATAAACGAGGGTATAAGGGCTGAAGCTTTCTTT
CDR3: CSINEGIRAEAFF
V: TRBV29-1
D: NA
size: many
J: TRBJ1-1

DNA: TGCAGCGTCACTAGCGGGCCCTTCGATAGGGGGACCCAGTACTTC
CDR3: CSVTSGPFDRGTQYF
V: TRBV29-1
D: TRBD2
size: NA
J: TRBJ2-5

DNA: TGCAGTTACGAGAGGCGGGAGAATCAAGAGACCCAGTACTTC
CDR3: CSYERRENQETQYF
V: TRBV20-1
D: TRBD2
size: many
J: TRBJ2-5

DNA: TGCAGTGCTAACCCTTCCGCGGGAGTAGATAATGAGGAGTTCTTC
CDR3: CSANPSAGVDNEEFF
V: TRBV20-1
D: TRBD2
size: NA
J: TRBJ2-1

DNA: TGTGCCAGCAGCTTAGATGACAGCTCCGACTACGAGCAGTACTTC
CDR3: CASSLDDSSDYEQYF
V: TRBV7-6
D: NA
size: few
J: TRBJ2-7

DNA: TGCAGCGTTGCGACACAGGGGACAGAGACCCAGTACTTC
CDR3: CSVATQGTETQYF
V: TRBV29-1
D: TRBD1
size: many
J: TRBJ2-5

DNA: TGTGCCTGGAGTAGGTGGGAGAGCGTGCAGTACTTC
CDR3: CAWSRWESVQYF
V: TRBV30
D: NA
size: NA
J: TRBJ2-7

DNA: TGTGCTAGTGGTCGGGACAGAGCCCTAGATACGCAGTATTTT
CDR3: CASGRDRALDTQYF
V: TRBV12-5
D: TRBD1
size: NA
J: TRBJ2-3

DNA: TGCAGTGCTAGGGAGACCGAGCAGTACTTC
CDR3: CSARETEQYF
V: TRBV20-1
D: NA
size: NA
J: TRBJ2-7

DNA: TGCAGTGCTAGGGAAGGGAGCTCCTACAATGAGCAGTTCTTC
CDR3: CSAREGSSYNEQFF
V: TRBV20-1
D: NA
size: many
J: TRBJ2-1

DNA: TGTGCCAGCAGTTTAATATCCCCGCTCGGGGTTGGAGATACGCAGTATTTT
CDR3: CASSLISPLGVGDTQYF
V: TRBV6-5
D: NA
size: NA
J: TRBJ2-3

DNA: TGTGCCAGCAGCCGCAGGGGTTTGAGGACTGAAGCTTTCTTT
CDR3: CASSRRGLRTEAFF
V: TRBV6-1
D: NA
size: NA
J: TRBJ1-1

DNA: TGTGCCAGTAGTAACCAGGATGAGCAGTTCTTC
CDR3: CASSNQDEQFF
V: TRBV19
D: NA
size: NA
J: TRBJ2-1

DNA: TGCGCCAGCAGCTTGGAAGTTGGGGCAGATACGCAGTATTTT
CDR3: CASSLEVGADTQYF
V: TRBV5-1
D: NA
size: NA
J: TRBJ2-3

DNA: TGTGCCAGCAGTGAATTAGGGACAGGGGAGAACTACGAGCAGTACTTC
CDR3: CASSELGTGENYEQYF
V: TRBV25-1
D: TRBD1
size: NA
J: TRBJ2-7